This TCR beta chain derives from a study of T cell responses to AZD1222 COVID-19 vaccine. TCRdb's table, derived via immunoSEQ multiplex PCR, lists solely in-frame clones and lacks some. The table includes about 120,000 clones, just over 85% detected once. Overall study results and limits: Without day 14 samples, only post-peak T cell repertoires were studied. Among the donors, most were white British and more were female, and clonal diversity was possibly underestimated. Across spike, vaccine-associated CD4 TCRs were found, dominant at 160-218 and 743-854.

Germline V gene lookup returns CDR1 DFQATT and CDR2 SNEGSKA (reference sequence). The J segment lost 3 bases and the V segment lost 4 bases, leaving 8 bases of the junction unmatched. The CDR3 totals 15 residues. Concerning this clone itself: Its matching antigen is unknown.

The origin of this receptor is an adult who received the AZD1222 COVID-19 vaccine. The sequencing here drew on peripheral blood, taken 28 days after the second AZD1222 dose. The gene calls are TRBV20-1 and TRBJ2-1; TRBD2 aligns across 8 bases. In DNA, the CDR3 is TGCAGTGCTATTGAGGCGGGAGGACACTACAATGAGCAGTTCTTC. Translation: CSAIEAGGHYNEQFF.